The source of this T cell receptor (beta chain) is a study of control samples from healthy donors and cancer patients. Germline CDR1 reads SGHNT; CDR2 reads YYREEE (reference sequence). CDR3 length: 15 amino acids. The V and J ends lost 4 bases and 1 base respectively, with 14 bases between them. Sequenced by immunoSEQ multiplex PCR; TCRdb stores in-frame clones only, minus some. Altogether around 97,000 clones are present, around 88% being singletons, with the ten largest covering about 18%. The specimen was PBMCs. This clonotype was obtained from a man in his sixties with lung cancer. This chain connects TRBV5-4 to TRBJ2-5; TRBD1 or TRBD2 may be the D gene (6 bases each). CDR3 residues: CASSPKWGAQETQYF. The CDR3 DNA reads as TGTGCCAGCAGCCCAAAGTGGGGGGCCCAAGAGACCCAGTACTTC.